Below, 26 T cell receptor beta chains from the same sample are listed, as sequenced in a study of neoadjuvant anti-PD-1 for oral cavity cancer. Sequencing was performed with immunoSEQ multiplex PCR; in TCRdb, only in-frame clones are kept and a portion is missing. Among several thousand clones listed, roughly 70% were seen once. The sequencing here drew on PBMCs, taken before nivolumab (anti-PD-1) treatment. Receptor source: a person aged 40 to 85 with oral cavity squamous cell carcinoma.

The chain couples TRBV6-5 to TRBJ2-7, with TRBD1 matching over 7 bases. The CDR3 runs 14 residues. V lost 0 bases to trimming and J lost 2 bases; unmatched junction nucleotides: 1. Per the germline V gene, CDR1 is MNHEY and CDR2 is SVGAGI. The CDR3 region is CASSYSTGTYEQYF. The CDR3 DNA follows: TGTGCCAGCAGTTACTCGACAGGGACCTACGAGCAGTACTTC.

J is TRBJ1-1 and V is TRBV4-3, with D possibly TRBD1 on 6 matching bases. The germline CDR1 and CDR2 sequences are LGHNA and YSLEER. V gave up 3 bases and J gave up 4 bases, with 12 bases separating them. This CDR3 region has 14 residues. CDR3 nucleotide sequence: TGCGCCAGCAGCCAGGCAGGACAGCTCACTGAAGCTTTCTTT. Amino acids: CASSQAGQLTEAFF.

In DNA, the CDR3 is TGTGCCAGCAGAGACGAGAACACTGAAGCTTTCTTT. This gives the protein CASRDENTEAFF. This chain joins TRBV25-1 and TRBJ1-1; D is ambiguous. Germline CDR1 and CDR2: MGHDK and SYGVNS. The CDR3 is 12 amino acids. Trimming left V 6 bases short and J 1 base short, with 6 bases between. The whole variable domain, filled in from reference TRBV25-1 and TRBJ1-1, reads EADIYQTPRYLVIGTGKKITLECSQTMGHDKMYWYQQDPGMELHLIHYSYGVNSTEKGDLSSESTVSRIRTEHFPLTLESARPSHTSQYLCASRDENTEAFFGQGTRLTVV.

In its sample, this clone was seen once. The chain joins TRBV30 to TRBJ2-3; 9 nucleotides line up with TRBD1. J was trimmed by 2 bases and V by 2 bases; bases with no gene match: 8. The germline V gene encodes CDR1 GTSNPN and CDR2 SVGIG (reference sequence). The CDR3 is 16 amino acids. CDR3 in amino acids: CAWSPGGQGITDTQYF. The CDR3 coding sequence is TGTGCCTGGAGTCCTGGTGGACAGGGGATCACAGATACGCAGTATTTT.

The J gene is TRBJ2-2, the V gene TRBV7-9; tentatively, D is TRBD1 (5 bases). V shed 8 bases and J shed 0 bases, with 7 bases lying between them. Germline V gene lookup returns CDR1 SEHNR and CDR2 FQNEAQ (reference sequence). This CDR3 is built from 13 residues. The CDR3 nucleotides read TGTGCCAGCGGGGCCTCGAACACCGGGGAGCTGTTTTTT. It specifies CASGASNTGELFF. The full variable domain, with the rest looked up from reference TRBV7-9 and TRBJ2-2, is DTGVSQNPRHKITKRGQNVTFRCDPISEHNRLYWYRQTLGQGPEFLTYFQNEAQLEKSRLLSDRFSAERPKGSFSTLEIQRTEQGDSAMYLCASGASNTGELFFGEGSRLTVL.

The V and J genes are TRBV11-2 and TRBJ1-2; D unresolved. The CDR3 is 13 residues long. V shed 7 bases and J shed 5 bases, with 14 bases lying between them. Germline V CDR1 and CDR2: SGHAT, FQNNGV. In DNA, the CDR3 is TGTGCCAGCACCCGAAACCCTGCTTATGGCTACACCTTC. Residues: CASTRNPAYGYTF. Based on the CDR3 plus reference TRBV11-2 and TRBJ1-2, the full variable domain is EAGVAQSPRYKIIEKRQSVAFWCNPISGHATLYWYQQILGQGPKLLIQFQNNGVVDDSQLPKDRFSAERLKGVDSTLKIQPAKLEDSAVYLCASTRNPAYGYTFGSGTRLTVV.

The chain combines TRBV28 with TRBJ1-6; D perhaps matches TRBD1 (6 bases). The CDR3 length is 15 residues. The germline V gene encodes CDR1 MDHEN and CDR2 SYDVKM. The germline V and J ends were trimmed by 7 bases and 9 bases, with 19 bases remaining between them. The CDR3 nucleotides are TGTGCCAGCACCACTCAGGGGACCCAGGGTTCACCCCTCCACTTT. This translates into CASTTQGTQGSPLHF.

In this sample, this clone turned up a few times. The V call is TRBV29-1, the J call TRBJ1-1; D not resolved. The germline gives CDR1 SQVTM, CDR2 ANQGSEA. CDR3 length: 11 amino acids. V lost 7 bases to trimming and J lost 4 bases, with 10 bases between them. CDR3 protein: CSGRWGTEAFF. The CDR3 nucleotides are TGCAGCGGGCGCTGGGGCACTGAAGCTTTCTTT.

This chain joins TRBV2 and TRBJ2-5; D might be TRBD2 (6 bases). Germline CDR1 and CDR2: SNHLY and FYNNEI. The V gene lost 8 bases and the J gene lost 3 bases, with 7 bases spanning the gap. CDR3 length: 11 residues. This CDR3 is CASGEEETQYF. CDR3 DNA sequence: TGTGCCAGCGGGGAGGAAGAGACCCAGTACTTC.

V and J are TRBV29-1 and TRBJ1-5; D is perhaps TRBD1 (6 bases). Germline V gives CDR1 SQVTM, CDR2 ANQGSEA. The CDR3 sequence is 13 residues long. The V end was cut by 4 bases, the J end by 0 bases, with 7 bases between. The CDR3 spells CSVGQDSNQPQHF. In DNA, the CDR3 is TGCAGCGTTGGACAGGATAGCAATCAGCCCCAGCATTTT.

V is TRBV6-1 and J is TRBJ1-5; D unresolved. The V gene's germline CDR1 is MNHNS and CDR2 SASEGT. CDR3 length: 15 amino acids. Trimming stripped 7 bases from V and 0 bases from J, with 13 bases between. CDR3 in DNA: TGTGCCAGCATAGGGCGGTCGTATAGCAATCAGCCCCAGCATTTT. Protein sequence: CASIGRSYSNQPQHF.

V gene TRBV9 combines with J gene TRBJ2-1, with 15 bases fitting TRBD2. The CDR3 is made up of 15 amino acids. Per germline, CDR1 SGDLS and CDR2 YYNGEE. The V segment lost 2 bases and the J segment 10 bases; nucleotides outside the gene matches: 4. The CDR3 here is CASSVGTSGGPEQFF. The CDR3 DNA reads as TGTGCCAGCAGCGTCGGGACTAGCGGGGGGCCGGAGCAGTTCTTC.

This clone was detected only a few times. The genes are TRBV6-5 and TRBJ2-7; 11 nucleotides agree with TRBD1. V trimming: 6 bases; J trimming: 0 bases; junction bases outside the gene matches: 4. The CDR3 length is 15 residues. Germline CDR1 reads MNHEY; CDR2 reads SVGAGI. As DNA, the CDR3 is TGTGCCAGCAGCCGTGGGACAGGGGGCTCCTACGAGCAGTACTTC. It yields the protein CASSRGTGGSYEQYF.

The rearrangement uses TRBV14 and TRBJ2-7; perhaps D is TRBD1 or TRBD2 (6 bases each). This CDR3 is built from 13 residues. CDR1 and CDR2 (germline): SGHDN, FVKESK. V was trimmed by 4 bases and J by 7 bases, leaving 14 bases between them. The CDR3 loop reads CASSRGTPMEQYF. In DNA form, the CDR3 reads TGTGCCAGCAGCCGCGGGACACCGATGGAGCAGTACTTC.

This clone has just a few counts. At one end, the junction sequence differs from germline, possibly due to a read error. The chain has TRBV5-6 and TRBJ1-2; possible D gene TRBD1, 5 bases. This CDR3 has 15 amino acids. The germline V gene encodes CDR1 SGHDT and CDR2 YYEEEE. CDR3 in amino acids: CASTLRGLGGYGYTF. The CDR3 region has the DNA TGTGCCAGCACCTTGAGGGGCCTTGGGGGCTATGGCTACACCTTC.

As to this clone: Other DNA sequences in the same sample also yield this CDR3. The chain uses TRBV5-6 and TRBJ2-7; TRBD1 aligns across 9 bases. The germline CDR1 and CDR2 sequences are SGHDT and YYEEEE. The ends lost 5 bases at V and 4 bases at J; junction bases unmatched: 4. The CDR3 has 13 amino acids. CDR3 loop: CASRTGGRYEQYF. For the CDR3, the DNA is TGTGCCAGCAGAACAGGGGGCAGGTACGAGCAGTACTTC.

This rearrangement joins TRBV6-5 to TRBJ2-7, with TRBD1 matching 8 bases. Germline loops: CDR1 MNHEY, CDR2 SVGAGI. The CDR3 covers 15 residues. The trim removed 5 bases at V and 2 bases at J, leaving 8 bases unmatched. In DNA, the CDR3 is TGTGCCAGCAGTACGGACAGGGAAAGGGCCTACGAGCAGTACTTC. This codes for CASSTDRERAYEQYF.

This clone was seen only a few times. The chain carries TRBV9 and TRBJ2-3, with D tentatively TRBD1 or TRBD2 (5 bases each). The CDR3 totals 16 residues. V lost 0 bases and J 0 bases, leaving 11 bases between the germline ends. Germline CDR1 reads SGDLS; CDR2 reads YYNGEE. The CDR3 DNA follows: TGTGCCAGCAGCGTAGGAAGAGGGGCTAGCACAGATACGCAGTATTTT. Amino acid sequence: CASSVGRGASTDTQYF.

This chain links TRBV6-5 with TRBJ1-5; 7 positions agree with TRBD1. The J segment lost 5 bases and the V segment lost 3 bases, leaving 4 bases of the junction unmatched. The CDR3 runs to 14 residues. The V gene's germline CDR1 is MNHEY and CDR2 SVGAGI. The chain's CDR3 is CASSYDRAHQPQHF. For the CDR3, the DNA is TGTGCCAGCAGTTATGACAGGGCACATCAGCCCCAGCATTTT.

The chain couples TRBV10-3 to TRBJ1-4; D perhaps matches TRBD1 (5 bases). The CDR3 totals 16 residues. With 3 bases removed from V and 0 bases from J, the gap between germline ends came to 11 bases. The germline gives CDR1 ENHRY, CDR2 SYGVKD. The CDR3, as DNA: TGTGCCATCAGTGATGACGACAGTCCAACTAATGAAAAACTGTTTTTT. Translating gives CAISDDDSPTNEKLFF.

This sequence joins TRBV11-2 and TRBJ1-2, with a weak D call TRBD1 (6 bases). Deletions cut 5 bases from V and 0 bases from J, with 13 bases between. The germline V gene encodes CDR1 SGHAT and CDR2 FQNNGV. The CDR3 covers 15 residues. The CDR3 nucleotides read TGTGCCAGCAGCCTCACAGGGTACTCTAACTATGGCTACACCTTC. It encodes CASSLTGYSNYGYTF.

This clone came up a few times. V and J are TRBV19 and TRBJ1-2; D not resolved. Per the germline V gene, CDR1 is LNHDA and CDR2 is SQIVND (reference sequence). Between the trimmed V and J ends, which lost 7 bases and 0 bases, there was a span of 9 bases. The CDR3 has 13 amino acids. CDR3 residues: CASKRAANYGYTF. In DNA form, the CDR3 reads TGTGCCAGTAAGAGGGCAGCTAACTATGGCTACACCTTC.

The chain employs TRBV19 and TRBJ1-2; 7 bases map to TRBD1. The germline CDR1 and CDR2 sequences are LNHDA and SQIVND (reference sequence). Germline trimming cut 3 bases from V and 2 bases from J; bases unmatched to any gene: 12. The CDR3 spans 17 residues. The CDR3 loop is CASSMGPTGSTNYGYTF. The CDR3 coding sequence is TGTGCCAGTAGTATGGGTCCGACAGGGTCTACGAACTATGGCTACACCTTC.

The table lists this clone with a few counts. The chain recombines TRBV30 with TRBJ1-5; the D gene is possibly TRBD1 (5 bases). Germline values: CDR1 GTSNPN, CDR2 SVGIG (reference sequence). V lost 2 bases, J lost 4 bases, and 9 bases lay in between. CDR3 length equals 13 residues. This CDR3 reads CAWSFGGNQPQHF. CDR3 bases: TGTGCCTGGAGTTTTGGGGGGAATCAGCCCCAGCATTTT.

The CDR3 nucleotides read TGTGCCAGCAGTGAAGGGCGAGGCGGATATAGCAATCAGCCCCAGCATTTT. Protein sequence: CASSEGRGGYSNQPQHF. This sequence joins TRBV6-1 and TRBJ1-5; no reliable D call. This CDR3 spans 17 amino acids. The germline V gene has CDR1 MNHNS and CDR2 SASEGT. Trimming removed 1 base at V and 0 bases at J, with 13 bases between.

The rearrangement links TRBV30 to TRBJ1-1; weak D call: TRBD1 (6 bases). There are 15 residues in the CDR3. The V gene lost 8 bases and the J gene lost 3 bases, with 22 bases spanning the gap. Per germline, CDR1 GTSNPN and CDR2 SVGIG (reference sequence). CDR3 nucleotides: TGTGCCCGGGAGGCGCCGGGGGCGACGGACACTGAAGCTTTCTTT. Its protein is CAREAPGATDTEAFF.